This T cell receptor (beta chain) is from a study of vaccination and CD4 T cells after COVID-19 (dated by TCRdb to 2022 to 2024). Looking at the study overall: Convalescent patients had a positive SARS-CoV-2 result on nasal swab PCR, and of these patients, some ten had mild disease and one had severe disease. The convalescent cohort included six males and four females, with two Hispanic individuals, seven Caucasians, two Asians and one multiracial person. Each participant got two doses of either the Pfizer-BioNTech BNT162b2 vaccine (n=8) or the Moderna mRNA-1273 vaccine (n=2). Post-COVID blood samples were collected from convalescent patients a median of roughly 100 days after diagnosis, with a range of about 30 to 161 days. Post-vaccine blood samples were taken a median of about 77 days after the second vaccine dose, with a range of roughly 14 to 250 days. Overlapping spike peptide pools from SARS-CoV-2 and from the common cold coronaviruses HCoV-NL63, HCoV-OC43 and HCoV-229E were used as culture stimuli. In control cultures, a CEFX viral epitope pool was used as positive control, an HIV-1 Nef peptide pool was used as negative control, or no peptide was added. In around nine COVID-19 convalescent patients and a handful of infection-naive healthy vaccine recipients, the spike-specific CD4+ TCR repertoire before mRNA vaccination was compared with the repertoire after mRNA vaccination.

Comment on this clonotype: Its antigen remains unidentified. Base quality data are lacking; no much larger clone is found one base away.

The treatment or condition label, read with the paper, signifies: 10-day PBMC culture with coronavirus spike peptide pools or control peptides (ViraFEST assay). The ViraFEST assay, used in the study, expanded antigen-specific T cells with peptide pools and then identified the expanded clonotypes through TCR sequencing. The positive SARS-CoV-2 PCR tests of the convalescent patients were dated from March to December 2020, before the Alpha, Beta and Delta variants emerged in the United States. PBMCs were cultured at two million per well in IMDM supplemented with approximately 5% human AB serum and approximately 10 IU/ml IL-2, with around 10 ug/ml peptide pools added. On days 3 and 7, half of the culture medium was replaced with fresh IL-2-containing medium. CD4+ T cells were isolated after around ten days of culture through negative selection using the EasySep CD4+ T cell isolation kit. Ficoll-Paque Plus gradient centrifugation was used to isolate PBMCs from whole blood, and the isolated PBMCs were then either used fresh or cryopreserved at -140C. Triplicate wells were generally used for each culture condition.

The receptor library was made with PCR. TCR sequencing of DNA from cultured CD4+ T cells used the Oncomine TCR Beta short-read assay at the Johns Hopkins FTIC core. Genomic DNA was extracted from the cultured CD4+ T cells with the QIAamp micro DNA kit. Oncomine TCR Beta libraries made from cultured CD4+ T cells were pooled using unique dual indexes and sequenced on an Illumina iSeq 100. Per the original workflow: Non-productive sequences were removed, and CDR3s that did not start with C, did not end with F or W, or were shorter than 7 amino acids were discarded. Antigen-specific clonotypes were identified with the MANAFEST web application by comparing peptide-stimulated wells with reference and other culture wells. To be called positive, a clone needed an FDR below 0.05, an odds ratio above 5, and a productive frequency above 0.1% in at least two of three replicate wells. Clonotypes that were significantly expanded in both SARS-CoV-2 spike wells and at least one common cold coronavirus spike condition were defined as cross-reactive. CDR3 homology was assessed with Levenshtein distances (stringdist) and unrooted phylogenetic trees (ape) in R version 3.6.1. In-frame beta chains were kept once TCRdb had trimmed the public reads at Q25 with fastp and called clones with MiXCR. Each CDR3 protein appears once, grouped with its most common genes and DNA. TCRdb's processing, not the study's, gives the V and J calls here. This sample lists about 10,000 distinct CDR3 sequences; over 55% were detected once. Of the sample, 20% to 25% falls within the top ten clones.

Paper-wide results and their limitations: Of the vaccine-specific clones in convalescent patients, 304 of 307, or nearly all, reacted only to SARS-CoV-2 spike and did not cross-react with common cold coronaviruses. The median number of SARS-CoV-2-reactive clonotypes rose from around 21 after infection to roughly 38 after vaccination, but the change was not significant. In convalescent patients, a median about 86% of post-vaccine SARS-CoV-2-reactive clones were detected only after vaccination, suggesting vaccine-specific priming. Relatively few convalescent patients were included in the study, and early timepoints after natural infection were not analyzed.

Measured from the cysteine to the phenylalanine, the CDR3 is 13 residues long. Only CDR3 DNA is held: 39 bases, read in frame from base 1. The CDR1 and CDR2 encoded by the germline V gene are SGHVS and FNYEAQ. V is shortened by 4 bases, J by 5 bases, and the region joining them spans 6 bases. This sequence originates from a human donor who had recovered from COVID-19. This sequence uses TRBV7-6 and TRBJ1-6; the D segment cannot be called with confidence. Input material: CD4+ T cells from blood, cultured in vitro. The nucleotides are TGTGCCAGCAGCTCTGAGGATAATTCACCCCTCCACTTT. It specifies CASSSEDNSPLHF.